This TCR beta chain was retrieved from a study of brain T cells in children with intractable seizures. Note on this clone: Its antigen is currently unknown.

Broader study findings: Absence of clones before surgery may stem from lower sequencing depth. Patients' HCMV serostatus was unknown; virus specificity rests on CDR3 similarity alone.

Sequencing was limited to surgery cases with top T cell transcript signatures in brain tissue. At least one anti-epileptic drug was given before surgery. CDR3 length: 19 amino acids. J was trimmed by 0 bases and V by 1 base; bases with no gene match: 7. The germline V gene encodes CDR1 SGHTA and CDR2 FQGTGA. Sequencing was performed with immunoSEQ multiplex PCR; in TCRdb, only in-frame clones are kept and a portion is missing. The sample records about 40,000 clones, more than 80% being singletons. This chain connects TRBV7-3 to TRBJ2-1; 12 bases are shared with TRBD1. The receptor was derived from a girl aged 2 to 10 with tuberous sclerosis and intractable seizures. Sequencing used peripheral blood, obtained at surgery. For the CDR3, the DNA is TGTGCCAGCAGCTTAATGGGACAGGGGGCCTTTTTCTCCTACAATGAGCAGTTCTTC. Its protein is CASSLMGQGAFFSYNEQFF.